Listed below are T cell receptor beta chains from one sample, sequenced in a study of blood T cell repertoires in COVID-19. Profiled with immunoSEQ multiplex PCR; TCRdb holds only in-frame clones, not every one. In the table there are some 74,000 clones, roughly nine tenths of which are singletons. What was sequenced was peripheral blood. The receptors were gathered from a man between 45 and 60 years old with COVID-19, enrolled during active disease. Both conserved end residues are part of each CDR3. The D gene is left open where the match is weak. The size field is filled for only some rows; it gives once, few, many or a size class.

>.|15|.|TRBV3-1/TRBV3-2|TRBJ2-1
TGTGCCAGCAGCCCAAGCGGCTTAACCTACAATGAGCAGTTCTTC
CASSPSGLTYNEQFF
>.|13|.|TRBV7-2|TRBJ1-1
TGTGCCAGCAGCTCGGGACAAAACACTGAAGCTTTCTTT
CASSSGQNTEAFF
>.|13|TRBD1|TRBV4-3|TRBJ1-1
TGCGCCAGCGGGGACAGGGGGGACACTGAAGCTTTCTTT
CASGDRGDTEAFF
>.|17|TRBD1|TRBV19|TRBJ1-2
TGTGCCAGTAGCACAGTGGACAGGGGCCCCCCGATCTATGGCTACACCTTC
CASSTVDRGPPIYGYTF
>.|13|.|TRBV10-3|TRBJ2-5
TGTGCCATCAGTGAAGAGAGGGAAGAGACCCAGTACTTC
CAISEEREETQYF
>once|14|.|TRBV4-2|TRBJ1-2
TGTGCCAGCAGCCCGGACAGCTCTCGAGATGGCTACACCTTC
CASSPDSSRDGYTF
>.|15|.|TRBV11-2|TRBJ2-5
TGTGCCAGCAGCTTAGAGGCAGGACTTCAAGAGACCCAGTACTTC
CASSLEAGLQETQYF
>.|14|.|TRBV6-6|TRBJ2-7
TGTGCCAGCAGTTACTCTGCAGGGATCTACGAGCAGTACTTC
CASSYSAGIYEQYF
>.|15|.|TRBV6-6|TRBJ2-2
TGTGCCAGCAGTTACTCCGGGTCCAACACCGGGGAGCTGTTTTTT
CASSYSGSNTGELFF
>.|15|.|TRBV7-8|TRBJ2-7
TGTGCCAGCAGCTTAGTGGGCCTGGAGGGCTACGAGCAGTACTTC
CASSLVGLEGYEQYF
>.|13|.|TRBV5-4|TRBJ2-5
TGTGCCAGCAGCAAAGCGACTGAAGAGACCCAGTACTTC
CASSKATEETQYF
>.|15|TRBD1|TRBV24-1|TRBJ2-5
TGTGCCACCAGGGGGACAGGGCGGAACCAAGAGACCCAGTACTTC
CATRGTGRNQETQYF
>.|16|.|TRBV9|TRBJ1-1
TGTGCCAGCAGCTCCACTCCGGGGTGGTCGAACACTGAAGCTTTCTTT
CASSSTPGWSNTEAFF
>.|15|TRBD1|TRBV28|TRBJ2-7
TGTGCCAGCAGCCCCAGGGGGCAAGAATCCTACGAGCAGTACTTC
CASSPRGQESYEQYF
>.|14|TRBD2|TRBV30|TRBJ2-3
TGTGCCTGGAGTGAATGGCTAGCGGGAGATACGCAGTATTTT
CAWSEWLAGDTQYF
>.|12|.|TRBV30|TRBJ2-7
TGTGCCTGGAGTGTGTCCACCTACGAGCAGTACTTC
CAWSVSTYEQYF
>.|15|TRBD1|TRBV27|TRBJ2-7
TGTGCCAGCACCCTAAGGTGGACAGGGGACTACGAGCAGTACTTC
CASTLRWTGDYEQYF
>.|14|.|TRBV18|TRBJ2-3
TGTGCCAGCTCCGGACAGAGGTCCACAGATACGCAGTATTTT
CASSGQRSTDTQYF
>few|16|TRBD2|TRBV15|TRBJ2-5
TGTGCCACCAGCGGCCTTCCGGGACTAGCGGAAGAGACCCAGTACTTC
CATSGLPGLAEETQYF
>.|14|.|TRBV28|TRBJ2-7
TGTGCCAGCAGGCCGAGTTCGCCGGTTGGCGAGCAGTACTTC
CASRPSSPVGEQYF
>.|14|TRBD1|TRBV5-4|TRBJ2-7
TGTGCCAGCTCCCCAGGGGGCGCTTGGGACGAGCAGTACTTC
CASSPGGAWDEQYF
>few|12|.|TRBV6-1|TRBJ2-7
TGTGCCAGCAGTACGAGCGGGTACGAGCAGTACTTC
CASSTSGYEQYF
>.|16|.|TRBV21-1|TRBJ2-7
TGTGCCAGCAGCAAAGAGGACAGGGCCAACTCCTACGAGCAGTACTTC
CASSKEDRANSYEQYF
>.|16|TRBD1|TRBV18|TRBJ1-3
TGTGCCAGCTCACCCCTGGGACAGGGTGGTGGAAACACCATATATTTT
CASSPLGQGGGNTIYF
>.|15|TRBD2|TRBV6-5|TRBJ2-3
TGTGCCAGCAGTTACTTTGGGGGGGGCACAGATACGCAGTATTTT
CASSYFGGGTDTQYF
>.|15|TRBD1|TRBV5-1|TRBJ2-1
TGCGCCAGCAGCTCCGGACAGGGGGCGATCGATGAGCAGTTCTTC
CASSSGQGAIDEQFF
>.|15|TRBD1|TRBV7-2|TRBJ1-2
TGTGCCAGCAGCTTAGTGGGACAGGGGAACTATGGCTACACCTTC
CASSLVGQGNYGYTF
>.|16|TRBD2|TRBV27|TRBJ2-1
TGTGCCAGCAGTCTAAGACTAGCGGGAGTGTACAATGAGCAGTTCTTC
CASSLRLAGVYNEQFF
>.|13|.|TRBV12-3/TRBV12-4|TRBJ2-7
TGTGCCAGCAGCCCCTACCCCCACTACGAGCAGTACTTC
CASSPYPHYEQYF
>.|17|TRBD2|TRBV5-1|TRBJ2-3
TGCGCCAGCCGGAGGACTAGCGGAGGAGGGCGGGCAGATACGCAGTATTTT
CASRRTSGGGRADTQYF
>few|16|TRBD2|TRBV11-2|TRBJ2-2
TGTGCCAGCAGCTTCCTACTAGCGGGAGGGCCCGGGGAGCTGTTTTTT
CASSFLLAGGPGELFF
>.|15|.|TRBV29-1|TRBJ2-1
TGCAGCTCTAAGGACCGGGAGACACGAGGAGCAGAGCAGTTCTTC
CSSKDRETRGAEQFF
>.|19|TRBD1|TRBV27|TRBJ1-5
TGTGCCAGCAGAGGGACAGGGAGTTTCGGGTCCTATAGCAATCAGCCCCAGCATTTT
CASRGTGSFGSYSNQPQHF
>.|15|.|TRBV6-2/TRBV6-3|TRBJ2-7
TGTGCCAGCAGTTACTCTGGAGGGGTCGTATACGAGCAGTACTTC
CASSYSGGVVYEQYF
>.|18|.|TRBV14|TRBJ1-5
TGTGCCCGTACTGGTTCGAAACAGAACCCTTATAGCAATCAGCCCCAGCATTTT
CARTGSKQNPYSNQPQHF
>.|14|.|TRBV4-1|TRBJ2-5
TGCGCCAGCAGCCAAAGGCCCGGCGGAGAGACCCAGTACTTC
CASSQRPGGETQYF
>.|16|TRBD1|TRBV4-1|TRBJ2-3
TGCGCCAGCAGCCATTTTGACAGGGGAACTACAGATACGCAGTATTTT
CASSHFDRGTTDTQYF
>.|16|TRBD2|TRBV19|TRBJ2-3
TGTGCCAGTAGTATCACCGGGACTAGTCCCACAGATACGCAGTATTTT
CASSITGTSPTDTQYF
>.|14|.|TRBV5-1|TRBJ1-1
TGCGCCAGCAGCTTTCTGGGCCCGAACACTGAAGCTTTCTTT
CASSFLGPNTEAFF
>.|15|TRBD2|TRBV11-2|TRBJ2-1
TGTGCCAGCAGCTTAGACCGACTAGCGGGATACTCGGAGTTCTTC
CASSLDRLAGYSEFF
>.|15|TRBD1|TRBV27|TRBJ2-2
TGTGCCAGCAGTCCGGTAGGGGGCGCATCTGGGGAGCTGTTTTTT
CASSPVGGASGELFF
>.|13|.|TRBV27|TRBJ2-3
TGTGCCAGCAGTTTAGGCCAGGGAGATACGCAGTATTTT
CASSLGQGDTQYF
>.|15|.|TRBV2|TRBJ2-7
TGTGCCAGCAGTCCCGACAGCTACAGCTCCTACGAGCAGTACTTC
CASSPDSYSSYEQYF
>.|13|.|TRBV29-1|TRBJ2-5
TGCAGCGTTGATGTGAATACTCAAGAGACCCAGTACTTC
CSVDVNTQETQYF
>.|14|.|TRBV7-9|TRBJ2-2
TGTGCCAGCAGCTCACAGGGACGGAACGGGGAGCTGTTTTTT
CASSSQGRNGELFF
>once|14|.|TRBV7-2|TRBJ2-2
TGTGCCAGCAGCCCCACTAGGAACACCGGGGAGCTGTTTTTT
CASSPTRNTGELFF
>.|14|.|TRBV5-1|TRBJ1-2
TGCGCCAGCAGCTTGAGAGTAGGGGCCTATGGCTACACCTTC
CASSLRVGAYGYTF
>.|14|.|TRBV14|TRBJ2-3
TGTGCCAGCAGCCAAGGTCCCGTTCGAGATACGCAGTATTTT
CASSQGPVRDTQYF
>once|17|.|TRBV9|TRBJ1-6
TGTGCCAGCAGCCCCGCCAGGGACACTTCCTATAATTCACCCCTCCACTTT
CASSPARDTSYNSPLHF
>.|15|TRBD2|TRBV9|TRBJ2-7
TGTGCCAGCAGCTCCTTAGCGGGAGCGGACTACGAGCAGTACTTC
CASSSLAGADYEQYF
>.|17|.|TRBV19|TRBJ2-1
TGTGCCAGTAGTCCAATAGCGGACGCAAGCTCCTACAATGAGCAGTTCTTC
CASSPIADASSYNEQFF
>.|13|TRBD1|TRBV3-1/TRBV3-2|TRBJ1-1
TGTGCCAGCAGCCTCATAGGGACAGGGGAAGCTTTCTTT
CASSLIGTGEAFF